This entry is about one TCR beta chain. The data derive from a study of control samples from healthy donors and cancer patients. Produced via immunoSEQ multiplex PCR; TCRdb's table is partial and in-frame only. The top ten hold around 2% of the sample, which has some 64,000 clones, 70% to 90% seen once. This TCR came from a woman aged 50 to 60 with head and neck cancer. Sequenced material: PBMCs.

CDR3 amino acids: CASSPRDVGEKLFF. In DNA, the CDR3 is TGTGCCAGCAGTCCTCGGGACGTTGGCGAAAAACTGTTTTTT. This chain links TRBV28 with TRBJ1-4, with TRBD1 as a possible D gene (5 bases). Between the trimmed V and J ends, which lost 5 bases and 8 bases, there was a span of 15 bases. Looked up from germline, CDR1 is MDHEN and CDR2 is SYDVKM. The CDR3 sequence is 14 residues long. The variable domain in full, with the rest retrieved from reference TRBV28 and TRBJ1-4, is DVKVTQSSRYLVKRTGEKVFLECVQDMDHENMFWYRQDPGLGLRLIYFSYDVKMKEKGDIPEGYSVSREKKERFSLILESASTNQTSMYLCASSPRDVGEKLFFGSGTQLSVL.